This record concerns one T cell receptor beta chain sequence. What it recognizes is unknown. This sample was taken from a study of cytomegalovirus exposure and HLA in healthy donors. General study results and limits: Using a false discovery rate of 0.05, a later analysis showed that approximately 18,000 TCR beta sequences were associated with HLA alleles. It was likely that a cluster of highly shared sequence variants was a sequencing artifact. There were 150 to 200 TCR beta chains listed as cytomegalovirus-associated.

With 60 Vbeta and 13 Jbeta primers, the PCR was carried out. Produced via immunoSEQ multiplex PCR; TCRdb's table is partial and in-frame only. Of over 150,000 clones listed, more than 60% are singletons. The CDR3 sequence is 15 residues long. V gave up 2 bases and J gave up 8 bases; unmatched junction bases: 4. Germline values: CDR1 LGHNA, CDR2 YNFKEQ. This receptor was obtained from a middle-aged man in good health and CMV-seronegative. The rearrangement links TRBV4-2 to TRBJ2-1; 12 bases align to TRBD2. The material sequenced was PBMCs. CDR3 amino acids: CASSQSSGGADEQFF. CDR3 nucleotide sequence: TGTGCCAGCAGCCAATCTAGCGGGGGGGCAGATGAGCAGTTCTTC.